This is a list of T cell receptor beta chains from one sample in a study of T-cell memory formation after mild COVID-19. TCRdb used MiXCR to reprocess the 5' RACE reads, holding one entry per CDR3 protein. The profile shows about 350,000 distinct CDR3 sequences, approximately 14% of them singletons. The sample taken for sequencing was PBMCs or a T cell subset sorted from them (not recorded which). All receptors come from a man between 18 and 29 years old who had mild COVID-19 (a few samples of this study predate the infection). Cell type and time point are not known. The CDR3 runs from the conserved cysteine through the conserved F or W. Each record gives: CDR3 protein, V gene, J gene.

CDR3aa: CASSPKGTGASPLHF; v_gene: TRBV5-1; j_gene: TRBJ1-6
CDR3aa: CASSPGQVYNEQFF; v_gene: TRBV7-6; j_gene: TRBJ2-1
CDR3aa: CSARDRVAKNIQYF; v_gene: TRBV20-1; j_gene: TRBJ2-4
CDR3aa: CASSLLTGNTEAFF; v_gene: TRBV4-3; j_gene: TRBJ1-1
CDR3aa: CASSQETMPSTDTQYF; v_gene: TRBV4-1; j_gene: TRBJ2-3
CDR3aa: CASSLGGTPEEQFF; v_gene: TRBV5-1; j_gene: TRBJ2-1
CDR3aa: CASSLVDGGRTEAFF; v_gene: TRBV5-6; j_gene: TRBJ1-1
CDR3aa: CASSVGGQATYEQYF; v_gene: TRBV9; j_gene: TRBJ2-7
CDR3aa: CASSVAGHDYGYTF; v_gene: TRBV9; j_gene: TRBJ1-2
CDR3aa: CASSQYPGSIGTQYF; v_gene: TRBV4-1; j_gene: TRBJ2-3
CDR3aa: CASSSGSAGGTGELFF; v_gene: TRBV7-9; j_gene: TRBJ2-2
CDR3aa: CSVEGEGPDEKLFF; v_gene: TRBV29-1; j_gene: TRBJ1-4
CDR3aa: CASSDVTAFEVNVLTF; v_gene: TRBV6-4; j_gene: TRBJ2-6
CDR3aa: CASKGIQSYEQYF; v_gene: TRBV11-2; j_gene: TRBJ2-7